The 14 T cell receptor beta chains presented below share a single source sample, sequenced in a study of CD8 T cells in ankylosing spondylitis. TCRdb processed the 5' RACE reads anew with MiXCR; each CDR3 protein has one entry. The profile shows fewer than 550,000 distinct CDR3 sequences, 5.3% of them singletons. Findings and limits, study-wide: There was a TCR beta motif, made of several highly homologous variants, that appeared characteristic of ankylosing spondylitis blood.

These receptors are not linked to any known antigen. Sequences were obtained from blood, either unsorted or a sorted T cell fraction (not recorded which). Source of these receptors: a male donor with ankylosing spondylitis.

This clonotype was found a few times. The genes are TRBV7-6 and TRBJ2-2; TRBD1 aligns across 12 bases. The ends lost 2 bases at V and 7 bases at J; junction bases unmatched: 8. This CDR3 spans 17 amino acids. Germline V CDR1 and CDR2: SGHVS, FNYEAQ. CDR3 coding DNA: TGTGCCAGCAGCTTACACCGGGACAGGGGGCGTCACGGGGAGCTGTTTTTT. This codes for CASSLHRDRGRHGELFF.

Ten or more counts support this clonotype. V and J are TRBV3-1 and TRBJ1-2; D remains ambiguous. CDR1 is LGHDT and CDR2 is YNNKEL in the germline V gene (reference sequence). Deletions cut 3 bases from V and 2 bases from J, with 10 bases between. CDR3 length: 14 amino acids. The chain's CDR3 is CASSQLDPNYGYTF. The CDR3 DNA is TGTGCCAGCAGCCAGTTGGACCCGAACTATGGCTACACCTTC.

A note on this clonotype: A clone one base away is much larger, so this may be a read error. This chain uses TRBV12-3 or TRBV12-4 with TRBJ2-3, with D perhaps matching TRBD1 or TRBD2 (5 bases each). The CDR3 length is 14 residues. The V gene lost 5 bases and the J gene lost 6 bases, with 15 bases spanning the gap. The CDR3, as DNA: TGTGCCAGCAGTCCGGACACGAGGAGGGATACGCAGTATTTT. Protein product: CASSPDTRRDTQYF.

This clonotype was detected ten times or more. The V gene is TRBV28, the J gene TRBJ2-3; 7 bases map to TRBD2. The CDR3 has 20 amino acids. Germline V gives CDR1 MDHEN, CDR2 SYDVKM. V lost 3 bases to trimming and J lost 2 bases; unmatched junction nucleotides: 20. Here the CDR3 DNA reads TGTGCCAGCAGTTTTTTGAGAGGGAGGGGAAGCGGGACCGTCACAGATACGCAGTATTTT. Translated, it gives CASSFLRGRGSGTVTDTQYF.

This clonotype showed up many times. The V and J genes are TRBV18 and TRBJ2-4; no clear D gene. The CDR3 is made up of 14 amino acids. In germline, CDR1 is KGHSH, CDR2 LQKENI. V lost 3 bases, J lost 0 bases, and 6 bases lay in between. The CDR3 DNA reads as TGTGCCAGCTCACCTAATTTAGCCAAAAACATTCAGTACTTC. Amino acid sequence: CASSPNLAKNIQYF.

This clonotype was seen at least ten times. The rearrangement joins TRBV5-1 to TRBJ2-7; a possible D gene is TRBD2 (6 bases). The CDR3 spans 13 residues. Germline-derived CDR1 and CDR2 are SGHRS and YFSETQ. Trimming pared 3 bases from V and 6 bases from J, leaving 13 bases between. The CDR3 DNA reads TGCGCCAGCAGCTGGCAGGGAGGAGGCGAGCAGTACTTC. It codes for CASSWQGGGEQYF.

This clonotype was picked up many times. The chain recombines TRBV20-1 with TRBJ1-3; D is unclear. The CDR3 consists of 14 residues. CDR1 and CDR2 from the germline V gene are DFQATT and SNEGSKA (reference sequence). The CDR3 is CSGHNTRSGNTIYF. CDR3 in DNA: TGCAGCGGCCATAATACTAGGAGTGGAAACACCATATATTTT.

This clonotype came up many times. V is TRBV12-3 or TRBV12-4 and J is TRBJ1-4; 9 positions agree with TRBD1. The V segment lost 6 bases and the J segment 11 bases; nucleotides outside the gene matches: 7. The CDR3 has 13 amino acids. CDR3 sequence (DNA): TGTGCCAGCAGCGCACAGGGGGCGCCTAAACTGTTTTTT. Its protein product is CASSAQGAPKLFF.

The sample holds many counts of this clonotype. The chain joins TRBV4-2 to TRBJ2-1; 9 nucleotides align to TRBD2. V lost 4 bases to trimming and J lost 0 bases; unmatched junction nucleotides: 4. CDR1 is LGHNA and CDR2 is YNFKEQ in the germline V gene. CDR3 length: 16 residues. The CDR3 region is CASSPISGSSYNEQFF. CDR3 nucleotide sequence: TGTGCCAGCAGCCCCATTAGCGGGAGCTCCTACAATGAGCAGTTCTTC.

This clonotype was found once. The chain combines TRBV10-1 with TRBJ2-3; possibly TRBD2 for D (5 bases). Trimming stripped 3 bases from V and 0 bases from J, with 19 bases between. The germline gives CDR1 WNHNN, CDR2 SYGVQD (reference sequence). CDR3 length: 18 residues. Here the CDR3 reads CASSESIGSGTSTDTQYF. For the CDR3, the DNA is TGCGCCAGCAGTGAATCAATCGGTTCGGGAACTAGCACAGATACGCAGTATTTT.

This clonotype was counted ten times or more. The chain couples TRBV15 to TRBJ1-2; D unresolved. V lost 1 base to trimming and J lost 4 bases, with 10 bases between them. CDR3 length: 14 residues. CDR1 and CDR2 from the germline V gene are LNHNV and YYDKDF (reference sequence). This CDR3 is CATSRASVRYGYTF. CDR3 in DNA: TGTGCCACCAGCAGAGCGTCAGTACGCTATGGCTACACCTTC.

This clonotype was seen repeatedly, ten times or more. The genes are TRBV20-1 and TRBJ2-1; 8 nucleotides align to TRBD1. The V and J ends lost 6 bases and 4 bases, in that order; junction bases with no gene match: 8. The germline gives CDR1 DFQATT, CDR2 SNEGSKA (reference sequence). The CDR3 extends over 14 amino acids. The CDR3 sequence: CSALRTGTYNEQFF. CDR3 DNA: TGCAGTGCGCTGAGGACAGGGACTTACAATGAGCAGTTCTTC.

This clonotype has a count of ten or more. This chain joins TRBV11-1 and TRBJ2-7, with D possibly being TRBD1 (5 bases). Trimming removed 1 base from V and 1 base from J, with 8 bases in between. Germline CDR1 reads SGHAT; CDR2 reads FQDESV (reference sequence). The CDR3 has 14 residues. This chain's CDR3 is CASSLETVSYEQYF. DNA for the CDR3: TGTGCCAGCAGCTTAGAGACAGTTTCCTACGAGCAGTACTTC.

About this clonotype itself: A much more abundant neighbour one base away suggests this may be a read error. The chain uses TRBV11-2 and TRBJ2-6; no firm D call. The CDR3 is 16 residues long. Germline CDR1 is SGHAT and CDR2 is FQNNGV. V gave up 0 bases and J gave up 0 bases, with 6 bases separating them. The CDR3 sequence: CASSLEVASGANVLTF. CDR3 coding DNA: TGTGCCAGCAGCTTAGAGGTGGCCTCTGGGGCCAACGTCCTGACTTTC.